The text below deals with one T cell receptor (beta chain). The antigen is undetermined. This specimen comes from a study of CD8 T cells in ankylosing spondylitis. The CDR3 totals 12 residues. Trimming left V 7 bases short and J 8 bases short, with 15 bases between. CDR1 DFQATT and CDR2 SNEGSKA come from the germline V gene (reference sequence). Quantitative 5'-RACE with molecular barcodes generated TCR beta libraries. TCRdb re-analysed the 5' RACE reads in MiXCR, keeping a single row per CDR3 protein. The repertoire holds under 300,000 distinct CDR3 sequences, about 10% seen once, with 2.6% in the top ten. Whole-study results and caveats: Within ankylosing spondylitis blood, a TCR beta motif made up of seven or eight highly homologous variants appeared to be characteristic. There were earlier reports of some motif variants in reactive arthritis synovial fluid and blood. The study looked at matched synovial fluid samples from ankylosing spondylitis patients. Disease-linked clones were reported to be significantly enriched there.

Sequenced material: blood, either unsorted or a sorted T cell fraction (not recorded which). The receptor's source is a male donor with ankylosing spondylitis or in good health (not recorded which). The J gene is TRBJ2-4, the V gene TRBV20-1, with D tentatively TRBD1 or TRBD2 (7 bases each). In nucleotides, the CDR3 is TGCAGTGTGGGGAGGGACAGCTACATTCAGTACTTC. Amino acid sequence: CSVGRDSYIQYF.